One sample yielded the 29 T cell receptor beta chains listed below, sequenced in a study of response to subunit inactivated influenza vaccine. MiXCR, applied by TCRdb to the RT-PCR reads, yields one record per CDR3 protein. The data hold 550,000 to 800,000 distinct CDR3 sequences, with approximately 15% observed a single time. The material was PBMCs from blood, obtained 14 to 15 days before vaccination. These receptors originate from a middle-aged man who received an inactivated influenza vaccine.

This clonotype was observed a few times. CDR3 nucleotides: TGCAGTGCTAAAGGTGTAATACTCTACGAGCAGTACTTC. Translated: CSAKGVILYEQYF. This chain connects TRBV20-1 to TRBJ2-7; D remains ambiguous. Trimming took 4 bases from V and 3 from J, leaving 13 bases between them. CDR3 length: 13 amino acids. Germline V gene sequence: CDR1 DFQATT, CDR2 SNEGSKA (reference sequence).

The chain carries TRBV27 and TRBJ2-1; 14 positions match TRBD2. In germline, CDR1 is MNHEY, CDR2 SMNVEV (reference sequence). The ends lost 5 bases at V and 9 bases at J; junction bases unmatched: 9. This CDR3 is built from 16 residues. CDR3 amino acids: CASSPGLAGAPLEQFF. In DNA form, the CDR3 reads TGTGCCAGCAGTCCGGGACTAGCGGGAGCCCCCCTTGAGCAGTTCTTC.

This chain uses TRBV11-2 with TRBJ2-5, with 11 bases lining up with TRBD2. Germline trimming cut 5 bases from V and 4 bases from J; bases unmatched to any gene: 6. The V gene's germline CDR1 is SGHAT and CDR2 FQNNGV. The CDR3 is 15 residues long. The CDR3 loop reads CASSKRLAGRETQYF. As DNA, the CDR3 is TGTGCCAGCAGCAAAAGACTAGCGGGGAGAGAGACCCAGTACTTC.

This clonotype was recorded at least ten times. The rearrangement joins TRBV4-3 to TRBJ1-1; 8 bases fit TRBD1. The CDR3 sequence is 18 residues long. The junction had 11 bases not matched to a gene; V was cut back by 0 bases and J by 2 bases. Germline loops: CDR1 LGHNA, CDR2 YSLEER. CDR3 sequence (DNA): TGCGCCAGCAGCCAAGAGGCTGGGGGACAGGCCTCAAACACTGAAGCTTTCTTT. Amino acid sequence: CASSQEAGGQASNTEAFF.

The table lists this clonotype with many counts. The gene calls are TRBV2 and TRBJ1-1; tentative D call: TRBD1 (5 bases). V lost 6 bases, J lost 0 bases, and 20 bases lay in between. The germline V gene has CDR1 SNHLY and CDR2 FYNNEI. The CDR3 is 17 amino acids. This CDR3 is CASSGNRISIMNTEAFF. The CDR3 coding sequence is TGTGCCAGCAGCGGTAACAGGATCTCCATCATGAACACTGAAGCTTTCTTT.

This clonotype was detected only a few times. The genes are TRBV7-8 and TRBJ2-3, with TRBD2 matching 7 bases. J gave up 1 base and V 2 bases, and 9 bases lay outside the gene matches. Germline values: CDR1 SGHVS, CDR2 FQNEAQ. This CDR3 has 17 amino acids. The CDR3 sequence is CASSLRDSGGGTDTQYF. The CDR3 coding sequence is TGTGCCAGCAGCTTAAGGGACTCGGGGGGAGGCACAGATACGCAGTATTTT.

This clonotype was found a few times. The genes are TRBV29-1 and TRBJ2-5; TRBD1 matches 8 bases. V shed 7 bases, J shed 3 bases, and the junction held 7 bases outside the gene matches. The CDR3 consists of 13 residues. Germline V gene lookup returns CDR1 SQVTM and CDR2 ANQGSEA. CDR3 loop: CSAGTGAKETQYF. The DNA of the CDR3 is TGCAGCGCTGGGACAGGCGCAAAAGAGACCCAGTACTTC.

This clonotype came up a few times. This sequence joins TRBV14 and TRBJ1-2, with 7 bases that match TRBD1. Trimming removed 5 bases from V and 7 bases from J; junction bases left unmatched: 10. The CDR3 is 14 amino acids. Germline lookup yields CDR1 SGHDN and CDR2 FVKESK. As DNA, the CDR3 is TGTGCCAGCAGCACTGTCCCAGGGGGAGGTGGCTACACCTTC. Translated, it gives CASSTVPGGGGYTF. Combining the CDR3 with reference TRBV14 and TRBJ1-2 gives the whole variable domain EAGVTQFPSHSVIEKGQTVTLRCDPISGHDNLYWYRRVMGKEIKFLLHFVKESKQDESGMPNNRFLAERTGGTYSTLKVQPAELEDSGVYFCASSTVPGGGGYTFGSGTRLTVV.

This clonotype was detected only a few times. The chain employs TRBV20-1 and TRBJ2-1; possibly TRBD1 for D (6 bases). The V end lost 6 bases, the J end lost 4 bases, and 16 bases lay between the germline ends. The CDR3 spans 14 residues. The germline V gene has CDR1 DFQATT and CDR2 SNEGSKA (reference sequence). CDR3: CSARSGQIYNEQFF. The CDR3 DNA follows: TGCAGTGCCCGGAGCGGACAGATATACAATGAGCAGTTCTTC.

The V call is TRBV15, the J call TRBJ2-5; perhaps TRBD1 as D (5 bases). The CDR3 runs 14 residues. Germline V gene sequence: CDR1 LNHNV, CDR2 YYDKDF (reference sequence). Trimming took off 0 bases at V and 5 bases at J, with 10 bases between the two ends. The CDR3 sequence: CATSRDVRVETQYF. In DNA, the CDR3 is TGTGCCACCAGCAGAGATGTCAGGGTTGAGACCCAGTACTTC.

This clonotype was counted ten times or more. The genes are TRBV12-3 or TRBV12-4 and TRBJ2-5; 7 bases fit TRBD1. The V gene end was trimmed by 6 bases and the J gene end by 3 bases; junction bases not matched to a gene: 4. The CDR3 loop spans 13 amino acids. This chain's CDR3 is CASRRGTEETQYF. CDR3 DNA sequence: TGTGCCAGCAGACGAGGGACAGAAGAGACCCAGTACTTC.

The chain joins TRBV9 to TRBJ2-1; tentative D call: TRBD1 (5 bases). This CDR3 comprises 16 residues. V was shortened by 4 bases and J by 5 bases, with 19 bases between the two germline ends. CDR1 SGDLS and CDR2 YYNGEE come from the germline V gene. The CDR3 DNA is TGTGCCAGCAGCTCACCGTCGGACACGACAAACAATGAGCAGTTCTTC. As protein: CASSSPSDTTNNEQFF. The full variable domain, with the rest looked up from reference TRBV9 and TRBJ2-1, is DSGVTQTPKHLITATGQRVTLRCSPRSGDLSVYWYQQSLDQGLQFLIQYYNGEERAKGNILERFSAQQFPDLHSELNLSSLELGDSALYFCASSSPSDTTNNEQFFGPGTRLTVL.

CDR3 protein: CASSLVGLAWQETQYF. For the CDR3, the DNA is TGCGCCAGCAGCTTGGTGGGACTAGCGTGGCAAGAGACCCAGTACTTC. The rearrangement links TRBV5-1 to TRBJ2-5, with 10 bases lining up with TRBD2. V lost 0 bases to trimming and J lost 2 bases; unmatched junction nucleotides: 4. This CDR3 comprises 16 residues. Germline V gene sequence: CDR1 SGHRS, CDR2 YFSETQ.

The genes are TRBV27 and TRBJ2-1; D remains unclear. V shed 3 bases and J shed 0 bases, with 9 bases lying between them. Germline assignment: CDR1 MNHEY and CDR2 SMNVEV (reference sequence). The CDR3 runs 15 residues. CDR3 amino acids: CASSFSESSYNEQFF. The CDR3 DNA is TGTGCCAGCAGTTTCAGTGAAAGCTCCTACAATGAGCAGTTCTTC.

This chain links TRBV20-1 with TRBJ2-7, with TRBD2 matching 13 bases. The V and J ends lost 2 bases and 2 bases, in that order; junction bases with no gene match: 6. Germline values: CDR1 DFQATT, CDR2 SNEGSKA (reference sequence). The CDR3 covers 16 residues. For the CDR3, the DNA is TGCAGTGCTAGACCGACTAGCGGGAGGTCCGCCTACGAGCAGTACTTC. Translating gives CSARPTSGRSAYEQYF.

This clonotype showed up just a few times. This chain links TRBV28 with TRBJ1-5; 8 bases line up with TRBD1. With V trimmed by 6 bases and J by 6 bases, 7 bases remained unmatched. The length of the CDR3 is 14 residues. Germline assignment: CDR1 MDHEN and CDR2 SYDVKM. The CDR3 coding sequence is TGTGCCAGCAGAACGGACAGGGTGGTTCAGCCCCAGCATTTT. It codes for CASRTDRVVQPQHF.

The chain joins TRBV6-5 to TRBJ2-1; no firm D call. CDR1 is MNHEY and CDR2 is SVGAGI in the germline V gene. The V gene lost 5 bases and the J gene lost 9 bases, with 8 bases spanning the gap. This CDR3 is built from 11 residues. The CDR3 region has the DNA TGTGCCAGCAGTCATCAGACTGAGCAGTTCTTC. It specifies CASSHQTEQFF.

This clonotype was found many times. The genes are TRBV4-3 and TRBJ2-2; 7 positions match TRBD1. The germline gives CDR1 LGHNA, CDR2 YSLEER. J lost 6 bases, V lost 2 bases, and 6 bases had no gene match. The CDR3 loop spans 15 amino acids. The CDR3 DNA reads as TGCGCCAGCAGCCAAACAGGGGTCGGGGCCGGGGAGCTGTTTTTT. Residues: CASSQTGVGAGELFF.

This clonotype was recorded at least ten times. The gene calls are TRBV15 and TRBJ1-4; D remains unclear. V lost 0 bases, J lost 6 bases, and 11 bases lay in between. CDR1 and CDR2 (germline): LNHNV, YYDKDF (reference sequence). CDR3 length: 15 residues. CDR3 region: CATSRDGPSYEKLFF. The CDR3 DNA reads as TGTGCCACCAGCAGAGACGGGCCTTCTTATGAAAAACTGTTTTTT.

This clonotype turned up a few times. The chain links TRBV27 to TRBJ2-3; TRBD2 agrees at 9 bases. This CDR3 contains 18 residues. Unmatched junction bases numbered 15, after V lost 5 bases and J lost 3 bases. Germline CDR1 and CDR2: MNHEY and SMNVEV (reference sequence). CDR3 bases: TGTGCCAGCAGTACTACCTTATACGTGAGCGGGAGGACAGATACGCAGTATTTT. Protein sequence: CASSTTLYVSGRTDTQYF.

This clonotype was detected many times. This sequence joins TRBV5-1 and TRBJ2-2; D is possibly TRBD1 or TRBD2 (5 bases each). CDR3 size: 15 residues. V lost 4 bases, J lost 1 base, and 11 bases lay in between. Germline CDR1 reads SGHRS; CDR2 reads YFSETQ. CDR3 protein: CASSPGTLNTGELFF. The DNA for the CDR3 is TGCGCCAGCAGCCCCGGGACCCTGAACACCGGGGAGCTGTTTTTT.

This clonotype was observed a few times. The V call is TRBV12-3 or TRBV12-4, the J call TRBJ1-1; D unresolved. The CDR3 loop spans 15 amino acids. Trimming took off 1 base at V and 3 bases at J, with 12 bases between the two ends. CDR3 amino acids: CASSLEGSKYTEAFF. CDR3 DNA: TGTGCCAGCAGTTTAGAAGGGTCTAAGTACACTGAAGCTTTCTTT.

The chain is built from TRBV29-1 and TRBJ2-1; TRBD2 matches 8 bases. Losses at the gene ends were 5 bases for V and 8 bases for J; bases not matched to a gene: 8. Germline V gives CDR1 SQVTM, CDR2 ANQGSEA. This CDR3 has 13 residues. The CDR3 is CSVPRAGVYEQFF. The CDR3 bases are TGCAGCGTTCCTCGAGCGGGAGTGTATGAGCAGTTCTTC.

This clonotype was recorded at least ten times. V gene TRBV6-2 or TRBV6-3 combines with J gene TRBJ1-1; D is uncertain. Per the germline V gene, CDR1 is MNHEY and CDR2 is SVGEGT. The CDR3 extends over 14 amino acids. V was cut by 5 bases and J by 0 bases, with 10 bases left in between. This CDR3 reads CASSKTEMNTEAFF. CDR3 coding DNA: TGTGCCAGCAGTAAAACAGAGATGAACACTGAAGCTTTCTTT.

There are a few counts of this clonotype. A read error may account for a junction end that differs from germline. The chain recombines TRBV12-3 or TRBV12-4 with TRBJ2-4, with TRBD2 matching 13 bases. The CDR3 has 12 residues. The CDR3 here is CASSGTSGIRNF. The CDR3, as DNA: TGTGCCAGCAGTGGGACTAGCGGGATTCGGAACTTC.

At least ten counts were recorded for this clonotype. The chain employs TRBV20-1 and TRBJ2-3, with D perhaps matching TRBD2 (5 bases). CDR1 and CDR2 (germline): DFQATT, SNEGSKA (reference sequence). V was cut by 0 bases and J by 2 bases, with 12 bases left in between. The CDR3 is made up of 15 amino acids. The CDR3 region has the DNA TGCAGTGCTAGAGATTGGGGAGCAATCACAGATACGCAGTATTTT. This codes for CSARDWGAITDTQYF.

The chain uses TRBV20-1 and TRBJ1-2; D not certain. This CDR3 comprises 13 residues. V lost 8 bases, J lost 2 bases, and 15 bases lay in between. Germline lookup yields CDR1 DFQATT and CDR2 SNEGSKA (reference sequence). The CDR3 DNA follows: TGCAGTTGTCCGTGGCCGCTAAACTATGGCTACACCTTC. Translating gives CSCPWPLNYGYTF.

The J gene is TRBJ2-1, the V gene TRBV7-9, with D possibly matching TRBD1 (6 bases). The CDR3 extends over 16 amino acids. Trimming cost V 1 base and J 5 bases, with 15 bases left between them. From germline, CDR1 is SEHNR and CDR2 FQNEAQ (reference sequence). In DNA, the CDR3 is TGTGCCAGCAGCTTAGTCTACCGGACAGCAAACAATGAGCAGTTCTTC. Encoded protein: CASSLVYRTANNEQFF.

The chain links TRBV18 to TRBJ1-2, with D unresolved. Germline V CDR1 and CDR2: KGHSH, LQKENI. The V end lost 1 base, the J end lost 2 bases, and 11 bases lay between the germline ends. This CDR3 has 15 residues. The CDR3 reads CASSPLTGSNYGYTF. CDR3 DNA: TGTGCCAGCTCACCACTGACCGGATCCAACTATGGCTACACCTTC.